The rows below give T cell receptor beta chains drawn from one sample of a study of blood T cell repertoires in COVID-19. Profiling relied on immunoSEQ multiplex PCR, and the TCRdb table lists in-frame clones only, not all of them. Altogether about 150,000 clones are present, less than 90% being singletons, with the ten largest covering under 5%. Sequencing was performed on peripheral blood. The receptors here all came from a woman between 65 and 79 years old with acute or convalescent COVID-19. Each CDR3 is given with its conserved first and last residue. The D gene is left open where the match is weak. Rows may omit the clone size; those that give it use once, few, many or a size class.

>TRBJ1-1|.|TRBV2|.
CASIQGGTEAFF
>TRBJ1-5|.|TRBV19|.
CASSIQAYSNQPQHF
>TRBJ1-2|.|TRBV10-3|.
CAISEGGWEGERNGYTF
>TRBJ2-7|TRBD2|TRBV5-5|few
CASSLGSSGGAAYEQYF
>TRBJ1-4|.|TRBV6-5|.
CASMQPGNEKLFF
>TRBJ1-5|TRBD1|TRBV30|few
CAWAGTDNQPQHF
>TRBJ2-1|.|TRBV5-1|.
CASSQGLSEQFF
>TRBJ1-1|.|TRBV30|.
CAWSVSGNLITEAFF
>TRBJ1-2|.|TRBV28|.
CASTEDRTSYGYTF
>TRBJ2-3|.|TRBV19|.
CASSFDGVWPTDTQYF
>TRBJ1-6|.|TRBV4-1|.
CASSQDAGRANSPLHF
>TRBJ1-6|TRBD1|TRBV6-1|.
CASSEAWGTGGNSPLHF
>TRBJ2-7|TRBD1|TRBV4-3|.
CASSQDGGQGSGEQYF
>TRBJ1-5|TRBD1|TRBV19|few
CATRAGQGARREDQPQHF
>TRBJ1-5|TRBD1|TRBV18|.
CASSRDSSNQPQHF
>TRBJ2-7|.|TRBV6-6|.
CAVEGPAYEQYF
>TRBJ1-2|.|TRBV10-3|.
CAISNTDRSVGYTF